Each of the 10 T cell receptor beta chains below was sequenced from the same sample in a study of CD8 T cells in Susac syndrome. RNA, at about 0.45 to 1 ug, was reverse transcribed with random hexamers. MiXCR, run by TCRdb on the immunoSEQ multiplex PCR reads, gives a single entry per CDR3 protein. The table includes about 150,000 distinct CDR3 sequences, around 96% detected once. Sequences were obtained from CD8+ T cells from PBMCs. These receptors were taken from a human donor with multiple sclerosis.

The chain's CDR3 is CASRRLAGSLIDTGVLFF. The CDR3 nucleotides are TGTGCCAGCCGCAGACTAGCGGGGAGCTTGATCGACACCGGGGTGCTGTTTTTT. The genes are TRBV21-1 and TRBJ2-2; TRBD2 is the table's D call, not checked against the DNA. TRBV21-1 is reported as a pseudogene. This CDR3 comprises 18 residues.

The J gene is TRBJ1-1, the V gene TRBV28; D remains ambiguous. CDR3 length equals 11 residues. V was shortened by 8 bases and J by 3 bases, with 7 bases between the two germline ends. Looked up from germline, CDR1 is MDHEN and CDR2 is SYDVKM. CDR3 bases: TGTGCCAGCGGGGAGGACACTGAAGCTTTCTTT. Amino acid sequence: CASGEDTEAFF.

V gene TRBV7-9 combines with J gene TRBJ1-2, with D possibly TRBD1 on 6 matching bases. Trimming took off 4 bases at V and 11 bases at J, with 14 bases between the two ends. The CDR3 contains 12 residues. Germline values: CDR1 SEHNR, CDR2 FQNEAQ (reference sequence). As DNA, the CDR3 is TGTGCCAGCAGCTCGGACAGCTTGGGGTACACCTTC. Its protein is CASSSDSLGYTF. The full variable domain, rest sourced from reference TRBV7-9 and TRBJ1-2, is DTGVSQNPRHKITKRGQNVTFRCDPISEHNRLYWYRQTLGQGPEFLTYFQNEAQLEKSRLLSDRFSAERPKGSFSTLEIQRTEQGDSAMYLCASSSDSLGYTFGSGTRLTVV.

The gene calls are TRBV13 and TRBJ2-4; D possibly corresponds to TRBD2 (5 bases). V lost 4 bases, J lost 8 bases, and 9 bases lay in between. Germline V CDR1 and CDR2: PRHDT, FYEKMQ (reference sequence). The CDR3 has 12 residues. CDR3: CASSSSEDIQYF. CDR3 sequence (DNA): TGTGCCAGCAGCTCATCGGAGGACATTCAGTACTTC.

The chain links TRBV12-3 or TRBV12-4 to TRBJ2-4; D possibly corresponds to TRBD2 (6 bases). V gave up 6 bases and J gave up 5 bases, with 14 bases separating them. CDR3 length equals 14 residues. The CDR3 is CASRLRRGQNIQYF. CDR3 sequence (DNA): TGTGCCAGCAGACTTCGGCGGGGACAAAACATTCAGTACTTC.

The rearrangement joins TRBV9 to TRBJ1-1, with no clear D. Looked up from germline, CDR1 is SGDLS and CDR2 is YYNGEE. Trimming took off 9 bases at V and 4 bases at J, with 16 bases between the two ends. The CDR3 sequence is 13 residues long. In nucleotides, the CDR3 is TGTGCCACTAGCCCGGGCGGTGGCACTGAAGCTTTCTTT. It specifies CATSPGGGTEAFF.

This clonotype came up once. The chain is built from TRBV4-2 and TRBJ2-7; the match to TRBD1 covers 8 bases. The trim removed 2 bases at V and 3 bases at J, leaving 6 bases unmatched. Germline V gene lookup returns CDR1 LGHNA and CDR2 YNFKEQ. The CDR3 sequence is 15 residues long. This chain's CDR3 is CASSQRTGGFYEQYF. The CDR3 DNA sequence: TGTGCCAGCAGCCAACGAACAGGGGGTTTCTACGAGCAGTACTTC.

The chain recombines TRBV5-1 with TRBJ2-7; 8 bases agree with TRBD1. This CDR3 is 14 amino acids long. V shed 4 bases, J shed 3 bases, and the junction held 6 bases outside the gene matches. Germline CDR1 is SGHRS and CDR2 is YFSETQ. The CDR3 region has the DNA TGCGCCAGCAGCGGAGGACAGGGTTTCTACGAGCAGTACTTC. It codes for CASSGGQGFYEQYF.

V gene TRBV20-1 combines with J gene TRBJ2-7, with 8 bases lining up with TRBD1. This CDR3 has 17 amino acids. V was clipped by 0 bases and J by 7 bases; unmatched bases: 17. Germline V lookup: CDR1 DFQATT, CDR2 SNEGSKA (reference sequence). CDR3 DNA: TGCAGTGCTAGAGACGGATATACGGGACAGGCCGTGTTTGAGCAGTACTTC. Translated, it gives CSARDGYTGQAVFEQYF.

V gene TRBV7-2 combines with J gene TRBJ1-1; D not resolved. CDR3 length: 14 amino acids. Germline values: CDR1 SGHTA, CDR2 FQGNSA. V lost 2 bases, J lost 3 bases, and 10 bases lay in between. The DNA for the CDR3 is TGTGCCAGCAGCTTACGGGCGAAAGACACTGAAGCTTTCTTT. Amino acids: CASSLRAKDTEAFF.